The TCR beta chain under discussion was sequenced for a study of cytomegalovirus exposure and HLA in healthy donors. Overall study results and limits: Most CMV-associated TCR beta chains appeared HLA-restricted in a later analysis. Productive rates of about 87% or about 30% were seen for most TCR beta V segments in an earlier analysis. Listed as cytomegalovirus-associated were 164 TCR beta chains.

As for this clone: The antigen remains undetermined.

The study sampled nominally healthy donors, though unrecorded immune exposures were likely. A multiplex PCR was run with 60 Vbeta primers and 13 Jbeta primers. Sequenced by immunoSEQ multiplex PCR; TCRdb stores in-frame clones only, minus some. The sample shows 150,000 to 200,000 clones, more than 65% of them seen only once. Sequenced: PBMCs. The TCR sequence derives from a man aged 25 to 40 in good health and CMV-seronegative.

The CDR3 spells CASRPGTGIGKDTGELFF. The CDR3, as DNA: TGTGCCAGCAGACCCGGGACAGGGATCGGTAAGGACACCGGGGAGCTGTTTTTT. The genes are TRBV28 and TRBJ2-2; 9 bases map to TRBD1. Germline values: CDR1 MDHEN, CDR2 SYDVKM. Losses at the gene ends were 6 bases for V and 3 bases for J; bases not matched to a gene: 14. The CDR3 is made up of 18 amino acids.